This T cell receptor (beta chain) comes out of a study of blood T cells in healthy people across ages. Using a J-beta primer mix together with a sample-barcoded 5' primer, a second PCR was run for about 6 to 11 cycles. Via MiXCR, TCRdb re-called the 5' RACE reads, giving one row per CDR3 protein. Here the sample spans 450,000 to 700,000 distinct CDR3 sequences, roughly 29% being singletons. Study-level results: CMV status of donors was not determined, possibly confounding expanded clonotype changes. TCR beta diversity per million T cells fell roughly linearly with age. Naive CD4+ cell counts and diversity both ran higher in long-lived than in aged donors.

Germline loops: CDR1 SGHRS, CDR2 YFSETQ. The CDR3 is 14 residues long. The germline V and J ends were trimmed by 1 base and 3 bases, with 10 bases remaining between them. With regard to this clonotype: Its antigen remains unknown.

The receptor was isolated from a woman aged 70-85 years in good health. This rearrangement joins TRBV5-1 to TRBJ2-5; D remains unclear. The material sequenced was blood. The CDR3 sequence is CASSLNTREETQYF. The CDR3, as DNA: TGCGCCAGCAGCTTGAACACCAGAGAAGAGACCCAGTACTTC.